One and the same sample provided the 23 T cell receptor beta chains below, sequenced in a study of breast tumors, draining lymph nodes, adjacent tissues. TCRdb processed the multiplex PCR reads anew with MiXCR; each CDR3 protein has one entry. The sample holds 200,000 to 250,000 distinct CDR3 sequences, about 30% seen once. Breast cancer patients provided tissue from their axillary draining lymph nodes. The sequencing input was axillary lymph node tissue. Receptors originate from a female donor with breast cancer. Some clones in this sample may be carry-over from other donors' samples.

This clonotype was observed at least ten times. The chain links TRBV4-1 to TRBJ1-2; D uncertain. Trimming cost V 0 bases and J 4 bases, with 12 bases left between them. The germline V gene encodes CDR1 MGHRA and CDR2 YSYEKL. This CDR3 has 15 amino acids. The CDR3 loop is CASSQDGGWPYGYTF. The CDR3 bases are TGCGCCAGCAGCCAAGATGGTGGGTGGCCCTATGGCTACACCTTC.

The CDR3 bases are TGTGCCAGCAGTTCCAGACAGCCGAGAGCTAACTATGGCTACACCTTC. Amino acid sequence: CASSSRQPRANYGYTF. V is TRBV12-3 or TRBV12-4 and J is TRBJ1-2; weak D call: TRBD1 (5 bases). The CDR3 has 16 amino acids. The ends were cut back, 4 bases at V and 0 bases at J, with 15 bases in the middle.

This clonotype came up many times. V and J are TRBV6-6 and TRBJ1-3, with D uncertain. The V and J ends lost 2 bases and 0 bases respectively, with 8 bases between them. This CDR3 region has 15 residues. CDR1 MNHNY and CDR2 SVGAGI come from the germline V gene (reference sequence). CDR3 sequence (DNA): TGTGCCAGCAGTTACGAGGCGCTCTCTGGAAACACCATATATTTT. Translating it yields CASSYEALSGNTIYF.

This clonotype came up a few times. This clone may be a read error of a much larger clone one base away. V usage is TRBV11-2 and J usage is TRBJ2-1; D might be TRBD1 (5 bases). Germline CDR1 and CDR2: SGHAT and FQNNGV. This CDR3 has 13 residues. CDR3 sequence reads: CASSGANPNGQFF. The CDR3 nucleotides are TGTGCCAGCAGCGGGGCAAATCCCAATGGGCAGTTCTTC.

The rearrangement links TRBV7-3 to TRBJ2-1; D may be TRBD1 or TRBD2 (7 bases each). Germline assignment: CDR1 SGHTA and CDR2 FQGTGA. Trimming cost V 7 bases and J 3 bases, with 19 bases left between them. This CDR3 contains 16 residues. CDR3 sequence (DNA): TGTGCCAGCACCCAGGGGGGGTCTAGCGACTACAATGAGCAGTTCTTC. This gives the protein CASTQGGSSDYNEQFF.

This clonotype came up many times. The chain employs TRBV18 and TRBJ2-2; no reliable D call. Germline CDR1 and CDR2: KGHSH and LQKENI. Trimming pared 2 bases from V and 6 bases from J, leaving 7 bases between. The CDR3 spans 13 residues. The CDR3 coding sequence is TGTGCCAGCTCACCATTGTCCCCCGGGGAGCTGTTTTTT. Translating gives CASSPLSPGELFF.

This clonotype was detected many times. CDR3 protein: CASSERGGGLNEQFF. The CDR3 bases are TGTGCCAGCAGTGAACGGGGCGGGGGCCTCAATGAGCAGTTCTTC. V and J are TRBV6-1 and TRBJ2-1; D is possibly TRBD2 (7 bases). The CDR3 covers 15 residues. Between the trimmed V and J ends, which lost 2 bases and 6 bases, there was a span of 14 bases. Per germline, CDR1 MNHNS and CDR2 SASEGT.

This clonotype was counted many times. J is TRBJ2-7 and V is TRBV5-6, with TRBD2 matching 7 bases. The V segment lost 0 bases and the J segment 6 bases; nucleotides outside the gene matches: 6. The CDR3 is 14 amino acids. The germline V gene encodes CDR1 SGHDT and CDR2 YYEEEE. The CDR3, as DNA: TGTGCCAGCAGCTTGGGCGGGAGAGGATCCGAGCAGTACTTC. Protein: CASSLGGRGSEQYF.

The chain joins TRBV7-6 to TRBJ2-3; 7 positions agree with TRBD1. The CDR3 runs to 14 residues. Germline values: CDR1 SGHVS, CDR2 FNYEAQ. V shed 4 bases, J shed 2 bases, and the junction held 3 bases outside the gene matches. The CDR3 protein is CASSSTGATDTQYF. CDR3 nucleotide sequence: TGTGCCAGCAGCTCTACAGGGGCCACAGATACGCAGTATTTT.

As for this clonotype: Germline is not matched at one junction end, which may reflect a read error. J is TRBJ2-7 and V is TRBV6-2 or TRBV6-3; no clear D gene. The V gene's germline CDR1 is MNHEY and CDR2 SVGEGT. The CDR3 totals 14 residues. CDR3 residues: CASSHSQVSYEQYF. The CDR3 DNA reads TGTGCCAGCAGTCACTCGCAGGTGAGCTACGAGCAGTACTTC.

CDR3 region: CASKRTGVYTF. CDR3 bases: TGTGCCAGCAAACGAACGGGGGTCTACACCTTC. J is TRBJ1-2 and V is TRBV5-6, with D tentatively TRBD1 (5 bases). Germline values: CDR1 SGHDT, CDR2 YYEEEE. The CDR3 sequence is 11 residues long. V was shortened by 6 bases and J by 10 bases, with 13 bases between the two germline ends.

This clonotype came up many times. The genes are TRBV6-5 and TRBJ1-4; 9 bases align to TRBD1. Germline CDR1 and CDR2: MNHEY and SVGAGI. J was trimmed by 5 bases and V by 6 bases; bases with no gene match: 4. The CDR3 covers 14 residues. The CDR3 reads CASRKQGANEKLFF. Here the CDR3 DNA reads TGTGCCAGCAGAAAACAGGGGGCAAATGAAAAACTGTTTTTT.

This clonotype was seen at least ten times. The rearrangement uses TRBV7-9 and TRBJ1-2; no clear D. Trimming stripped 1 base from V and 8 bases from J, with 14 bases between. Germline lookup yields CDR1 SEHNR and CDR2 FQNEAQ (reference sequence). There are 14 residues in the CDR3. The CDR3 nucleotides are TGTGCCAGCAGCTTAGACATGCTCCCTGGGGGCTACACCTTC. This codes for CASSLDMLPGGYTF.

This clonotype was recorded many times. The chain couples TRBV10-3 to TRBJ2-2; 10 nucleotides line up with TRBD2. V was clipped by 4 bases and J by 1 base; unmatched bases: 3. The CDR3 has 16 residues. The germline V gene has CDR1 ENHRY and CDR2 SYGVKD. The DNA of the CDR3 is TGTGCCATCAGTGGGACTAGCGGCTTGAACACCGGGGAGCTGTTTTTT. Its protein product is CAISGTSGLNTGELFF.

Turning to this clonotype: A read error may account for a junction end that differs from germline. The rearrangement uses TRBV7-3 and TRBJ2-5, with 13 bases fitting TRBD2. The CDR3 spans 17 residues. Germline lookup yields CDR1 SGHTA and CDR2 FQGTGA. CDR3 sequence reads: CASSRTSGTSGTEPQYF. CDR3 DNA sequence: TGTGCCAGCAGCCGAACGTCCGGGACTAGCGGGACAGAGCCCCAGTACTTC.

This clonotype was recorded at least ten times. The V and J genes are TRBV20-1 and TRBJ2-5; TRBD2 might be the D (6 bases). Per germline, CDR1 DFQATT and CDR2 SNEGSKA (reference sequence). The CDR3 is 14 amino acids. The germline V and J ends were trimmed by 0 bases and 5 bases, with 13 bases remaining between them. The CDR3 is CSARDPTSRETQYF. The DNA for the CDR3 is TGCAGTGCTAGAGATCCCACTAGCAGGGAGACCCAGTACTTC.

This clonotype came up a few times. The rearrangement links TRBV5-6 to TRBJ2-6, with 7 nucleotides matching TRBD1. The germline V gene encodes CDR1 SGHDT and CDR2 YYEEEE. The CDR3 consists of 17 residues. V trimming: 1 base; J trimming: 2 bases; junction bases outside the gene matches: 6. The DNA of the CDR3 is TGTGCCAGCAGCTTGACAGGGGTAGGTCCTGGGGCCAACGTCCTGACTTTC. This codes for CASSLTGVGPGANVLTF. Supplemented by reference TRBV5-6 and TRBJ2-6, the full variable domain reads DAGVTQSPTHLIKTRGQQVTLRCSPKSGHDTVSWYQQALGQGPQFIFQYYEEEERQRGNFPDRFSGHQFPNYSSELNVNALLLGDSALYLCASSLTGVGPGANVLTFGAGSRLTVL.

This chain's CDR3 is CASSSSDRVETQHF. CDR3 DNA sequence: TGTGCCAGTAGTTCTTCGGACAGGGTTGAGACCCAGCATTTT. V and J are TRBV19 and TRBJ1-5, with 8 bases fitting TRBD1. CDR3 length: 14 residues. Germline V CDR1 and CDR2: LNHDA, SQIVND (reference sequence). The junction had 11 bases not matched to a gene; V was cut back by 5 bases and J by 11 bases.

This clonotype appeared many times. The chain is built from TRBV20-1 and TRBJ2-6; 7 bases align to TRBD1. The CDR3 has 15 amino acids. Per the germline V gene, CDR1 is DFQATT and CDR2 is SNEGSKA (reference sequence). Trimming took 6 bases from V and 0 from J; bases not matched to a gene: 5. The CDR3 DNA follows: TGCAGTGCCCAGGACAGGTTCTCTGGGGCCAACGTCCTGACTTTC. This sequence encodes CSAQDRFSGANVLTF.

On this clonotype: A much bigger clone sits one base away, suggesting this may be a read error. The CDR3 does not close with the conserved phenylalanine or tryptophan, likely indicating a read error. The V gene is TRBV19, the J gene TRBJ2-7, with 8 bases that match TRBD2. The CDR3 spans 16 residues. Per the germline V gene, CDR1 is LNHDA and CDR2 is SQIVND (reference sequence). V was pared by 3 bases and J by 2 bases, with 9 bases of the junction left unmatched. The CDR3 sequence is CASSIGTRSSAYEQYS. DNA of the CDR3: TGTGCCAGTAGTATCGGGACTAGGTCTAGCGCCTACGAGCAGTACTCC.

Many counts were recorded for this clonotype. V is TRBV5-1 and J is TRBJ2-7; D gene uncertain. The CDR3 totals 15 residues. The V gene's germline CDR1 is SGHRS and CDR2 YFSETQ. V was shortened by 1 base and J by 6 bases, with 17 bases between the two germline ends. The CDR3 DNA reads TGCGCCAGCAGCTTGCTGGCGCAGGTGGAACGCGAGCAGTACTTC. Amino acids: CASSLLAQVEREQYF.

In its sample, this clonotype was seen a few times. A read error may explain this, as a much larger clone is one base away. The rearrangement uses TRBV20-1 and TRBJ1-5; D perhaps matches TRBD1 (5 bases). Germline CDR1 DFQATT, CDR2 SNEGSKA (reference sequence). This CDR3 is built from 14 residues. Trimming took 2 bases from V and 2 from J, leaving 10 bases between them. The CDR3 loop reads CSARRRGGNQPQHF. The CDR3 DNA reads TGCAGTGCTAGACGACGAGGGGGCAATCAGCCCCAGCATTTT.

The gene calls are TRBV29-1 and TRBJ2-3; 7 nucleotides line up with TRBD2. CDR1 and CDR2 (germline): SQVTM, ANQGSEA. V trimming: 4 bases; J trimming: 11 bases; junction bases outside the gene matches: 18. The CDR3 contains 15 residues. CDR3 nucleotides: TGCAGCGTTGTACCCCCATGGGGGACTACAAATGAGCAGTATTTT. It codes for CSVVPPWGTTNEQYF.